This TCR beta chain originates from a study of blood T cell repertoires in COVID-19. Trimming took 7 bases from V and 5 from J, leaving 12 bases between them. This CDR3 is built from 13 residues. Germline CDR1 and CDR2: MNHNY and SVGAGI (reference sequence). Clones were read by immunoSEQ multiplex PCR, and TCRdb kept only the in-frame ones, dropping some. Of some 190,000 clones listed, approximately 82% are singletons. V gene TRBV6-6 combines with J gene TRBJ1-5, with D possibly matching TRBD1 (6 bases). This TCR was sampled from a woman of 80 years or more with active or convalescent COVID-19. The sample was peripheral blood. CDR3 in amino acids: CASKEGGDQPQHF. DNA for the CDR3: TGTGCCAGCAAGGAGGGGGGGGATCAGCCCCAGCATTTT.